This T cell receptor beta chain stems from a study of radiotherapy plus CTLA-4 blockade in lung cancer. Whole-study findings and limits: Subsequent to radiotherapy plus ipilimumab, tumor-derived TCR clones underwent expansion in blood.

Using immunoSEQ multiplex PCR, the repertoire was profiled, and TCRdb retains in-frame clones only, with some absent. The sample holds approximately 44,000 clones, around 77% seen once. V was clipped by 3 bases and J by 3 bases, with 12 bases between them. The CDR3 has 15 residues. Germline-derived CDR1 and CDR2 are SGHVS and FQNEAQ. Regarding this clone: Its antigen is unknown.

Sequencing was performed on peripheral blood, taken from a patient treated with radiotherapy plus ipilimumab. The chain uses TRBV7-8 and TRBJ1-5, with unresolved D. The TCR was taken from a human donor with non-small cell lung cancer who had stable disease on radiotherapy plus ipilimumab. The CDR3, as DNA: TGTGCCAGCAGCTTCCTTAGTGCTAACAATCAGCCCCAGCATTTT. Translation gives CASSFLSANNQPQHF.